Listed below are T cell receptor beta chains from one sample, sequenced in a study of lymphopenia after photon versus proton radiotherapy. The protocol was immunoSEQ multiplex PCR, while the TCRdb copy is restricted to in-frame clones and leaves out a portion. This table has roughly 58,000 clones, roughly 87% appearing once. The sequenced sample was peripheral blood, obtained from a patient treated with proton-based radiotherapy. The source is a man at least 80 years old with esophageal cancer. CDR3s leave out the opening cysteine and the closing phenylalanine or tryptophan. D genes are given only for firm matches.

v_call: TRBV5-8
d_call: TRBD1
j_call: TRBJ2-7
cdr3_aa: ASSPQGLSYEQY

v_call: TRBV7-9
d_call: -
j_call: TRBJ1-2
cdr3_aa: ASSFDRDGYT

v_call: TRBV7-9
d_call: TRBD2
j_call: TRBJ2-7
cdr3_aa: ASSQGLADYEQY

v_call: TRBV6-5
d_call: -
j_call: TRBJ1-6
cdr3_aa: ASSYSAGGYNSPLH

v_call: TRBV23-1
d_call: -
j_call: TRBJ1-1
cdr3_aa: ASSQSRVNTEAF

v_call: TRBV27
d_call: TRBD1
j_call: TRBJ2-1
cdr3_aa: ASHRGDFNEQF

v_call: TRBV10-3
d_call: TRBD1
j_call: TRBJ1-1
cdr3_aa: AISNPGQGNTEAF

v_call: TRBV5-1
d_call: -
j_call: TRBJ1-5
cdr3_aa: ASSRTPGSSQPQH

v_call: TRBV25-1
d_call: -
j_call: TRBJ2-5
cdr3_aa: ASSERKETQY

v_call: TRBV5-1
d_call: TRBD2
j_call: TRBJ2-1
cdr3_aa: ASSLWEGRNEQF

v_call: TRBV2
d_call: -
j_call: TRBJ2-5
cdr3_aa: ASRTGTGETQY

v_call: TRBV4-1
d_call: -
j_call: TRBJ2-7
cdr3_aa: ASSQDRGVAWQY

v_call: TRBV6-5
d_call: -
j_call: TRBJ1-1
cdr3_aa: ASSYGGGTNTEAF

v_call: TRBV20-1
d_call: -
j_call: TRBJ2-3
cdr3_aa: SAHRADTQY

v_call: TRBV5-1
d_call: TRBD1
j_call: TRBJ1-1
cdr3_aa: ASSPDRGRNPEAF

v_call: TRBV6-1
d_call: -
j_call: TRBJ1-4
cdr3_aa: ASSEDPGEKLF

v_call: TRBV6-1
d_call: TRBD1
j_call: TRBJ1-6
cdr3_aa: ASSGQGGTPLH

v_call: TRBV4-2
d_call: -
j_call: TRBJ2-7
cdr3_aa: ASSQDRRGYEQY

v_call: TRBV7-2
d_call: TRBD2
j_call: TRBJ2-7
cdr3_aa: ASSVILSGSVSYEQY

v_call: TRBV5-1
d_call: TRBD2
j_call: TRBJ2-2
cdr3_aa: ASSLTLAGGSTGELF

v_call: TRBV11-2
d_call: TRBD1
j_call: TRBJ2-5
cdr3_aa: ASSSRPRDRYQETQY

v_call: TRBV11-2
d_call: TRBD1
j_call: TRBJ2-1
cdr3_aa: ASTQGQGAYNEQF

v_call: TRBV19
d_call: TRBD1
j_call: TRBJ2-1
cdr3_aa: ASSIAPGTGRENEQF

v_call: TRBV4-1
d_call: -
j_call: TRBJ1-1
cdr3_aa: ASSQEYVAEAF

v_call: TRBV19
d_call: -
j_call: TRBJ2-7
cdr3_aa: ASSIALSYEQY

v_call: TRBV27
d_call: TRBD2
j_call: TRBJ2-1
cdr3_aa: ASTLVAGQYNEQF

v_call: TRBV19
d_call: -
j_call: TRBJ1-5
cdr3_aa: ASSMRGYNQPQH

v_call: TRBV6-5
d_call: TRBD1
j_call: TRBJ1-2
cdr3_aa: ASSYRGGDYGYT

v_call: TRBV18
d_call: -
j_call: TRBJ1-1
cdr3_aa: ASSPEVVGNTEAF

v_call: TRBV11-1
d_call: -
j_call: TRBJ2-2
cdr3_aa: ASSLLRATGELF

v_call: TRBV5-1
d_call: -
j_call: TRBJ2-2
cdr3_aa: ASSIFTGAGELF

v_call: TRBV18
d_call: -
j_call: TRBJ2-5
cdr3_aa: ASSPPGHETQY

v_call: TRBV7-7
d_call: TRBD2
j_call: TRBJ2-1
cdr3_aa: ASSFGLAGSKEQF

v_call: TRBV27
d_call: TRBD2
j_call: TRBJ2-1
cdr3_aa: ASSWASGLAEQF

v_call: TRBV6-5
d_call: -
j_call: TRBJ2-1
cdr3_aa: ASPGGQEYNEQF

v_call: TRBV5-4
d_call: TRBD2
j_call: -
cdr3_aa: ASSPRTSAGEQY

v_call: TRBV18
d_call: TRBD2
j_call: TRBJ2-7
cdr3_aa: ASSPRTSMYEQY

v_call: TRBV5-1
d_call: -
j_call: TRBJ2-1
cdr3_aa: ASSWGQLYNEQF

v_call: TRBV7-9
d_call: -
j_call: TRBJ1-1
cdr3_aa: ASSYTEAF

v_call: TRBV7-2
d_call: -
j_call: TRBJ1-2
cdr3_aa: ASRQKEWGNYGYT

v_call: TRBV28
d_call: -
j_call: TRBJ2-7
cdr3_aa: ASRSNYEQY

v_call: TRBV5-1
d_call: -
j_call: TRBJ2-5
cdr3_aa: ASSLGSSGQETQY

v_call: TRBV6-5
d_call: -
j_call: TRBJ1-2
cdr3_aa: ASSRGEFYGYT

v_call: TRBV30
d_call: TRBD1
j_call: TRBJ2-7
cdr3_aa: AWSPSGQGSYEQY

v_call: TRBV6-6
d_call: -
j_call: TRBJ2-3
cdr3_aa: ASSPSTDTQY

v_call: TRBV7-2
d_call: -
j_call: TRBJ1-2
cdr3_aa: ASSFSAYSYGYT

v_call: TRBV11-3
d_call: -
j_call: TRBJ2-1
cdr3_aa: ASRRDSDRDEQF

v_call: TRBV7-9
d_call: -
j_call: TRBJ1-6
cdr3_aa: ASSLPGRGVDSPLH

v_call: TRBV14
d_call: -
j_call: TRBJ2-3
cdr3_aa: ASSQFRDPGTDTQY

v_call: TRBV29-1
d_call: -
j_call: TRBJ2-5
cdr3_aa: SVERTGEETQY

v_call: TRBV13
d_call: TRBD1
j_call: TRBJ2-7
cdr3_aa: ASSFPGQLYEQY

v_call: TRBV15
d_call: -
j_call: TRBJ2-3
cdr3_aa: ATSLSRGGLSDTQY